The 30 T cell receptor beta chains given below trace back to one sample, sequenced in a study of early T cells in non-severe SARS-CoV-2 infection. Using its own MiXCR run on the 5' RACE reads, TCRdb lists one record per CDR3 protein. The sample holds under 70,000 distinct CDR3 sequences; 4.5% to 7.5% are singletons and the top ten take 3% to 4%. The specimen comprised whole blood, sampled at baseline. The source of these receptors is an adult who was a healthcare worker with PCR-confirmed SARS-CoV-2 infection or an uninfected control (not recorded which).

This clonotype turned up a few times. The J gene is TRBJ2-3, the V gene TRBV3-1; D is undetermined. From germline, CDR1 is LGHDT and CDR2 YNNKEL (reference sequence). The CDR3 extends over 13 amino acids. Trimming pared 2 bases from V and 3 bases from J, leaving 6 bases between. CDR3 bases: TGTGCCAGCAGCCAAATACGGACAGATACGCAGTATTTT. It encodes CASSQIRTDTQYF.

This clonotype appeared a few times. The chain has TRBV12-3 or TRBV12-4 and TRBJ2-4; D is perhaps TRBD1 (6 bases). V was trimmed by 6 bases and J by 9 bases, leaving 18 bases between them. This CDR3 has 14 residues. The CDR3 loop is CASRLQGPLSIQYF. CDR3 sequence (DNA): TGTGCCAGCAGGTTACAGGGACCCCTGAGCATTCAGTACTTC.

This clonotype was recorded at least ten times. The J gene is TRBJ2-5, the V gene TRBV6-6, with 10 nucleotides matching TRBD1. Germline assignment: CDR1 MNHNY and CDR2 SVGAGI (reference sequence). J was trimmed by 3 bases and V by 0 bases; bases with no gene match: 1. This CDR3 spans 15 amino acids. CDR3 bases: TGTGCCAGCAGTTACTCGACAGGGGGCGAAGAGACCCAGTACTTC. Amino acid sequence: CASSYSTGGEETQYF.

This clonotype was counted between two and nine times. The genes are TRBV6-1 and TRBJ2-1; D uncertain. V gave up 2 bases and J gave up 9 bases, with 11 bases separating them. The germline V gene has CDR1 MNHNS and CDR2 SASEGT. CDR3 length: 13 amino acids. CDR3 sequence (DNA): TGTGCCAGCAGTGAAACGTCGGTCGGTGAGCAGTTCTTC. Translated: CASSETSVGEQFF.

This clonotype was recorded many times. The chain recombines TRBV12-3 or TRBV12-4 with TRBJ2-3; D remains unclear. V lost 6 bases, J lost 1 base, and 8 bases lay in between. There are 13 residues in the CDR3. In nucleotides, the CDR3 is TGTGCCAGCAGGCTTACAGGCACAGATACGCAGTATTTT. Its protein product is CASRLTGTDTQYF.

Ten or more counts support this clonotype. The gene calls are TRBV11-2 and TRBJ1-1, with D possibly matching TRBD1 (5 bases). The CDR3 spans 14 residues. The V end lost 1 base, the J end lost 5 bases, and 11 bases lay between the germline ends. Looked up from germline, CDR1 is SGHAT and CDR2 is FQNNGV. The CDR3, as DNA: TGTGCCAGCAGCTTAGGAGAGGGGTGGACTGAAGCTTTCTTT. Its translation is CASSLGEGWTEAFF.

There are many counts of this clonotype. The rearrangement uses TRBV28 and TRBJ2-1; D possibly matches TRBD1 or TRBD2 (5 bases each). The V end lost 2 bases, the J end lost 7 bases, and 9 bases lay between the germline ends. Germline V gene lookup returns CDR1 MDHEN and CDR2 SYDVKM. The CDR3 consists of 13 residues. CDR3 loop: CASSLRDQNEQFF. In nucleotides, the CDR3 is TGTGCCAGCAGTTTAAGGGACCAGAATGAGCAGTTCTTC.

This clonotype showed up many times. Written as DNA, the CDR3 is TGTGCAAGTCGCTTATTGGACTCAACAGGGCATTCCTATGGCTACACCTTC. Amino acids: CASRLLDSTGHSYGYTF. The chain has TRBV12-2 and TRBJ1-2; whether TRBD1, the table's D call, matches the DNA was not checked. TRBV12-2 is a pseudogene locus. This CDR3 is built from 17 residues.

The sample holds a few counts of this clonotype. V gene TRBV7-6 combines with J gene TRBJ2-1; 8 nucleotides align to TRBD2. Germline V lookup: CDR1 SGHVS, CDR2 FNYEAQ. V shed 4 bases, J shed 8 bases, and the junction held 25 bases outside the gene matches. CDR3 length equals 20 residues. The CDR3 DNA is TGTGCCAGCAGCTCCTACGCCTCCGGGACTAGACCGCGTGCTACGTATGAGCAGTTCTTC. This codes for CASSSYASGTRPRATYEQFF.

The V gene is TRBV12-5, the J gene TRBJ1-1; no clear D. This CDR3 contains 14 residues. V lost 5 bases, J lost 4 bases, and 14 bases lay in between. The germline V gene encodes CDR1 LGHNT and CDR2 FRNRAP. The CDR3 protein is CASGMFPRVTEAFF. CDR3 coding DNA: TGTGCTAGTGGTATGTTCCCAAGGGTCACTGAAGCTTTCTTT.

This clonotype came up many times. This chain joins TRBV19 and TRBJ1-1, with D maybe TRBD1 (6 bases). CDR3 length: 14 amino acids. Per germline, CDR1 LNHDA and CDR2 SQIVND (reference sequence). With 3 bases removed from V and 4 bases from J, the gap between germline ends came to 12 bases. In DNA form, the CDR3 reads TGTGCCAGTAGTATCGGGGGGCGCGGCACTGAAGCTTTCTTT. Amino acids: CASSIGGRGTEAFF.

This clonotype was found many times. The chain links TRBV2 to TRBJ2-1, with 8 bases fitting TRBD2. The junction had 3 bases not matched to a gene; V was cut back by 4 bases and J by 4 bases. Germline values: CDR1 SNHLY, CDR2 FYNNEI. CDR3 length equals 14 residues. CDR3 protein: CASSALAGYNEQFF. CDR3 nucleotide sequence: TGTGCCAGCAGTGCCCTAGCGGGTTACAATGAGCAGTTCTTC.

Points on this clonotype: This may stem from a read error, because a much larger clone lies one nucleotide away. V usage is TRBV6-2 or TRBV6-3 and J usage is TRBJ2-4; D remains unclear. Germline V gives CDR1 MNHEY, CDR2 SVGEGT. The germline V and J ends were trimmed by 10 bases and 0 bases, with 16 bases remaining between them. There are 15 residues in the CDR3. The CDR3 DNA is TGTGCCAACACCTTGAGACTCTCAGCCAAAAACATTCAGTACTTC. Its protein is CANTLRLSAKNIQYF.

This clonotype was counted ten times or more. The chain has TRBV28 and TRBJ2-4; TRBD2 agrees at 7 bases. This CDR3 is 16 amino acids long. V trimming: 5 bases; J trimming: 1 base; junction bases outside the gene matches: 8. Germline V gene sequence: CDR1 MDHEN, CDR2 SYDVKM. CDR3 sequence reads: CASSLRGGVAKNIQYF. In nucleotides, the CDR3 is TGTGCCAGCAGTCTTAGGGGAGGGGTGGCCAAAAACATTCAGTACTTC.

This clonotype was observed a handful of times. This sequence joins TRBV20-1 and TRBJ2-1; D is unclear. Between the trimmed V and J ends, which lost 6 bases and 7 bases, there was a span of 13 bases. Per germline, CDR1 DFQATT and CDR2 SNEGSKA (reference sequence). CDR3 length: 12 amino acids. The chain's CDR3 is CSASGSRNEQFF. The CDR3 bases are TGCAGTGCCTCAGGCTCACGTAATGAGCAGTTCTTC.

V usage is TRBV20-1 and J usage is TRBJ1-4, with unresolved D. The CDR3 extends over 13 amino acids. The V gene lost 4 bases and the J gene lost 8 bases, with 14 bases spanning the gap. The germline V gene encodes CDR1 DFQATT and CDR2 SNEGSKA (reference sequence). The CDR3: CSAKHGLAEKLFF. The DNA of the CDR3 is TGCAGTGCTAAGCACGGATTGGCGGAAAAACTGTTTTTT.

The sample holds many counts of this clonotype. The CDR3 DNA reads as TGTGCCAGCAGTCCCTACCCAGACTCTGGGGCCAACGTCCTGACTTTC. Its protein is CASSPYPDSGANVLTF. This chain joins TRBV12-3 or TRBV12-4 and TRBJ2-6; D not certain. CDR3 length: 16 residues. Trimming shortened V by 5 bases and J by 0 bases, and 11 bases separated the two germline ends.

The V gene is TRBV10-3, the J gene TRBJ2-5, with 10 bases that match TRBD2. Unmatched junction bases numbered 8, after V lost 6 bases and J lost 4 bases. This CDR3 comprises 15 residues. Looked up from germline, CDR1 is ENHRY and CDR2 is SYGVKD. The CDR3 DNA reads as TGTGCCATCAGCGGACTAGCGGAGGGGGTAGAGACCCAGTACTTC. Protein product: CAISGLAEGVETQYF.

This rearrangement joins TRBV7-9 to TRBJ1-1; TRBD1 matches at 11 bases. Germline assignment: CDR1 SEHNR and CDR2 FQNEAQ (reference sequence). The CDR3 spans 13 residues. V lost 6 bases and J lost 5; bases outside the gene matches: 2. Written as DNA, the CDR3 is TGTGCCAGCAGGGACAGGGGGCGAACTGAAGCTTTCTTT. Translated: CASRDRGRTEAFF.

At least ten counts were recorded for this clonotype. The chain combines TRBV5-1 with TRBJ2-1, with D hard to call. CDR3 size: 15 residues. The V end was cut by 0 bases, the J end by 2 bases, with 9 bases between. CDR1 is SGHRS, CDR2 YFSETQ, per germline. CDR3 protein: CASSLVQVAYNEQFF. The DNA of the CDR3 is TGCGCCAGCAGCTTGGTCCAGGTTGCCTACAATGAGCAGTTCTTC.

This clonotype was seen repeatedly, ten times or more. As DNA, the CDR3 is TGTGCCAGCAGCCAAGATTTATACAATGAGCAGTTCTTC. Protein product: CASSQDLYNEQFF. The chain has TRBV4-2 and TRBJ2-1; unclear D gene. The CDR3 contains 13 residues. Germline CDR1 is LGHNA and CDR2 is YNFKEQ. V was trimmed by 0 bases and J by 4 bases, leaving 4 bases between them.

The chain employs TRBV12-3 or TRBV12-4 and TRBJ2-5; D remains ambiguous. This CDR3 comprises 12 residues. Deletions cut 0 bases from V and 5 bases from J, with 4 bases between. The CDR3 loop is CASSLAAETQYF. DNA of the CDR3: TGTGCCAGCAGTTTAGCTGCGGAGACCCAGTACTTC.

This clonotype was counted many times. V gene TRBV5-1 combines with J gene TRBJ1-5; D call uncertain. This CDR3 region has 13 residues. The V end was cut by 4 bases, the J end by 7 bases, with 12 bases between. In germline, CDR1 is SGHRS, CDR2 YFSETQ. The CDR3: CASSAGPQQPQHF. CDR3 nucleotide sequence: TGCGCCAGCAGCGCCGGGCCCCAACAGCCCCAGCATTTT.

This clonotype has at least ten counts. The chain uses TRBV4-1 and TRBJ2-1; TRBD1 or TRBD2 may be the D gene (5 bases each). The ends were cut back, 4 bases at V and 13 bases at J, with 17 bases in the middle. This CDR3 region has 13 residues. Germline V gives CDR1 MGHRA, CDR2 YSYEKL. CDR3 amino acids: CASSLIGDPTQFF. For the CDR3, the DNA is TGCGCCAGCAGCCTCATCGGGGACCCCACTCAGTTCTTC.

This clonotype was seen ten or more times. This chain joins TRBV20-1 and TRBJ1-5; D might be TRBD1 (5 bases). The CDR3 covers 13 residues. V gave up 2 bases and J gave up 5 bases, with 10 bases separating them. CDR1 DFQATT and CDR2 SNEGSKA come from the germline V gene (reference sequence). CDR3 sequence reads: CSARQGGDQPQHF. The DNA of the CDR3 is TGCAGTGCTAGACAGGGAGGGGATCAGCCCCAGCATTTT.

This clonotype was seen at least ten times. The chain employs TRBV5-1 and TRBJ2-1, with D perhaps TRBD2 (6 bases). The CDR3 length is 15 residues. Germline V gene lookup returns CDR1 SGHRS and CDR2 YFSETQ. The germline V and J ends were trimmed by 6 bases and 8 bases, with 21 bases remaining between them. The CDR3 reads CASTNGARTTHEQFF. The CDR3 nucleotides are TGCGCCAGCACCAACGGGGCTAGGACTACCCATGAGCAGTTCTTC.

This clonotype was observed a handful of times. This chain connects TRBV6-5 to TRBJ2-7; 9 nucleotides align to TRBD1. CDR1 and CDR2 (germline): MNHEY, SVGAGI. The junction had 2 bases not matched to a gene; V was cut back by 0 bases and J by 2 bases. The CDR3 runs to 15 residues. The CDR3 DNA follows: TGTGCCAGCAGTTACTCGACAGGGGGAACCTACGAGCAGTACTTC. Its translation: CASSYSTGGTYEQYF.

Notes on this clonotype: This sequence may be a read error, since a much larger clone differs from it by one base. The V and J genes are TRBV7-8 and TRBJ1-2; D gene unclear. V shed 5 bases and J shed 10 bases, with 11 bases lying between them. CDR3 length: 11 residues. The germline V gene encodes CDR1 SGHVS and CDR2 FQNEAQ. Here the CDR3 DNA reads TGTGCCAGCAGCACCCCCCGTGACTACACCTTC. This codes for CASSTPRDYTF.

The rearrangement joins TRBV28 to TRBJ1-5; D gene uncertain. The germline V gene encodes CDR1 MDHEN and CDR2 SYDVKM. The CDR3 consists of 12 residues. Trimming removed 5 bases at V and 5 bases at J, with 7 bases between. The CDR3 nucleotides are TGTGCCAGCAGTCCTGGTTATCAGCCCCAGCATTTT. This gives the protein CASSPGYQPQHF.

This clonotype was recorded many times. V and J are TRBV12-3 or TRBV12-4 and TRBJ2-4, with TRBD2 matching 8 bases. Unmatched junction bases numbered 4, after V lost 5 bases and J lost 13 bases. The length of the CDR3 is 11 residues. The CDR3 here is CASSISGTQYF. Written as DNA, the CDR3 is TGTGCCAGCAGTATTAGCGGGACACAGTACTTC.